What follows is one T cell receptor beta chain and its context. Its specificity is unknown. A read error may explain this, as a much larger clone is one base away. The DNA is omitted, as the CDR3 cannot be located on it reliably, and the CDR3 follows TCRdb's listing. The data derive from a study of tumor and adjacent non-tumor tissue in lung cancer. Study-wide background: Stage I to III disease affected over nine men and roughly 5 women aged about 30 to 85. On average, productive TCRbeta reads reached roughly 4.2 million per sample. Study-level results: In normal lung, the top 100 clones were significantly more dominant than in tumor. Significantly higher TCR diversity was found in tumor than normal lung.

CDR1 is SGHRS, CDR2 YFSETQ, per germline. The CDR3 spans 18 amino acids, including both terminal residues. This sample's RNA came from whole unsorted tissue. This non-tumor lung sample came from over 3 cm beyond the tumor edge. TCRbeta libraries were built with three rounds of nested PCR, modified from ARM-PCR. Using its own MiXCR run on the multiplex PCR reads, TCRdb lists one record per CDR3 protein. In the table there are over 40,000 distinct CDR3 sequences, around 62% of which are singletons. This TCR was recovered from a middle-aged woman with non-small cell lung cancer. The sample consisted of distant non-tumor lung tissue. This rearrangement joins TRBV5-1 to TRBJ2-2; the table gives TRBD1 as D, unverified against the DNA. CDR3 in amino acids: CASSLVGTGASNTGEPFF.